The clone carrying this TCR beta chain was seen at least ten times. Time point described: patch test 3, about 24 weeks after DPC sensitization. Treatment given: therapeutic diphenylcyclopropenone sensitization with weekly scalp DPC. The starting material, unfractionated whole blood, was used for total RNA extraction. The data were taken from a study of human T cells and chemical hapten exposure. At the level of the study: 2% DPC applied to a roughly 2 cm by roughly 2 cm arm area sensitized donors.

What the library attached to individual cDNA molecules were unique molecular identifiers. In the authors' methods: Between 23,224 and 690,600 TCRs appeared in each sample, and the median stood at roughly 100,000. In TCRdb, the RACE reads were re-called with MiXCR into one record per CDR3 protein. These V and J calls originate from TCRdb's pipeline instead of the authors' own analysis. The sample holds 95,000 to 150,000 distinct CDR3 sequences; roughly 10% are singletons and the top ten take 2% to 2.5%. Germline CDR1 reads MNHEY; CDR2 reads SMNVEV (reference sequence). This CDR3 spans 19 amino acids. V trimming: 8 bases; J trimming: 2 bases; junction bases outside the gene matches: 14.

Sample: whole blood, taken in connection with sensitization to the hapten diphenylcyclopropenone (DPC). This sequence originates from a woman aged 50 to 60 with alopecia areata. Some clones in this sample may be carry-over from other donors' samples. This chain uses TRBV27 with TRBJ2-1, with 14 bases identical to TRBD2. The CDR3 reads CASGGLAGAQRRAYNEQFF. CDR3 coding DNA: TGTGCCAGCGGGGGACTAGCGGGAGCACAGAGGAGGGCCTACAATGAGCAGTTCTTC.